This is a list of T cell receptor beta chains from one sample in a study of immune evolution from preneoplasia to lung adenocarcinoma. Produced via immunoSEQ multiplex PCR; TCRdb's table is partial and in-frame only. The data show approximately 6,700 clones, around 73% seen once. The material sequenced was FFPE adjacent normal lung tissue. The source is a person between 60 and 80 years old with lung adenocarcinoma. Each CDR3 is given with its conserved first and last residue. The D gene is left open where the match is weak. Only some rows state a clone size, as once, few, many or a class for expanded clones.

J	V	D	size	CDR3	DNA
TRBJ2-2	TRBV19	TRBD1	.	CASTPTGEVDTGELFF	TGTGCCAGTACTCCGACAGGGGAGGTAGACACCGGGGAGCTGTTTTTT
TRBJ2-1	TRBV9	.	.	CASSVGVGGYNEQFF	TGTGCCAGCAGCGTAGGGGTAGGTGGCTACAATGAGCAGTTCTTC
TRBJ1-5	TRBV19	.	.	CASSSPGQNQPQHF	TGTGCCAGTAGTTCGCCGGGACAAAATCAGCCCCAGCATTTT
TRBJ1-4	TRBV9	.	.	CASSISSGANEKLFF	TGTGCCAGCAGCATCTCTTCAGGGGCTAATGAAAAACTGTTTTTT
TRBJ1-5	TRBV4-1	TRBD1	.	CASSLFRGNQPQHF	TGCGCCAGCAGCCTCTTCAGGGGGAATCAGCCCCAGCATTTT
TRBJ2-1	TRBV7-9	.	.	CASSFNNFRDEQFF	TGTGCCAGCAGCTTCAATAACTTTCGGGATGAGCAGTTCTTC
TRBJ1-2	TRBV5-8	TRBD1	.	CASSRGDRANYGYTF	TGTGCCAGCAGCCGAGGGGACAGGGCCAACTATGGCTACACCTTC
TRBJ2-5	TRBV7-8	.	few	CASSYGPQETQYF	TGTGCCAGCAGCTATGGGCCCCAAGAGACCCAGTACTTC
TRBJ2-7	TRBV7-2	TRBD1	.	CASSSRQGGYEQYF	TGTGCCAGCAGCTCGAGACAGGGGGGGTACGAGCAGTACTTC
TRBJ2-5	TRBV18	TRBD2	.	CASSPPNPGLAEETQYF	TGTGCCAGCTCACCACCGAACCCAGGACTAGCGGAAGAGACCCAGTACTTC